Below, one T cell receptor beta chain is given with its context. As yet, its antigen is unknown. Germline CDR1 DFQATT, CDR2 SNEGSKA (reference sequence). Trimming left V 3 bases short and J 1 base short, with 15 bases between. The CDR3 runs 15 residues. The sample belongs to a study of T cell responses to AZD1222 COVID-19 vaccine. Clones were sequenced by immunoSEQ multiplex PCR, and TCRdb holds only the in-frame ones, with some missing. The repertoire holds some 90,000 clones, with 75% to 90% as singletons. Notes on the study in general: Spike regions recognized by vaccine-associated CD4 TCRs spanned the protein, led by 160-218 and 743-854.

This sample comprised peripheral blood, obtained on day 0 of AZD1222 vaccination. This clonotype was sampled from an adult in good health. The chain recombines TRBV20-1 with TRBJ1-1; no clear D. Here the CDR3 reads CSASLRSWGNTEAFF. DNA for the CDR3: TGCAGTGCTAGTCTTCGGAGTTGGGGGAACACTGAAGCTTTCTTT.